Listed here are 15 T cell receptor beta chains from one sample, sequenced in a study of PD-1 blockade in mismatch repair-deficient tumors. Here immunoSEQ multiplex PCR was the method, and the copy in TCRdb shows in-frame clones only, minus some. The sample holds under 50,000 clones, under 85% seen once. Sequences were derived from PBMCs, sampled before pembrolizumab treatment. The receptors were gathered from an adult with mismatch repair-deficient cancer.

This chain uses TRBV4-1 with TRBJ2-7; TRBD2 is a possible D gene (6 bases). Germline values: CDR1 MGHRA, CDR2 YSYEKL. CDR3 length: 15 amino acids. V dropped 1 base and J dropped 2 bases, with 12 bases sitting between them. This CDR3 is CASSQGPGSTYEQYF. DNA for the CDR3: TGCGCCAGCAGCCAAGGTCCCGGGAGCACCTACGAGCAGTACTTC.

This clone was seen more than once but under ten times. The CDR3: CASSESGAQHF. CDR3 DNA: TGTGCCAGCAGTGAATCAGGGGCCCAGCATTTT. The chain links TRBV6-1 to TRBJ1-5; TRBD1 is a possible D gene (6 bases). The CDR3 length is 11 residues. Between the trimmed V and J ends, which lost 2 bases and 11 bases, there was a span of 7 bases. Germline V gives CDR1 MNHNS, CDR2 SASEGT.

The chain uses TRBV7-2 and TRBJ1-1; D is perhaps TRBD1 (6 bases). Between the trimmed V and J ends, which lost 5 bases and 5 bases, there was a span of 18 bases. The CDR3 consists of 15 residues. The V gene's germline CDR1 is SGHTA and CDR2 FQGNSA. DNA of the CDR3: TGTGCCAGCAGCCCTCGCTGGCAGGGGATGACTGAAGCTTTCTTT. Its translation is CASSPRWQGMTEAFF.

The rearrangement uses TRBV18 and TRBJ2-1; 10 bases match TRBD1. The junction had 1 base not matched to a gene; V was cut back by 6 bases and J by 5 bases. Germline lookup yields CDR1 KGHSH and CDR2 LQKENI. The CDR3 has 13 amino acids. This CDR3 is CASSGQGDNEQFF. Written as DNA, the CDR3 is TGTGCCAGCTCCGGACAGGGGGACAATGAGCAGTTCTTC.

The chain recombines TRBV4-1 with TRBJ1-2; possibly TRBD1 for D (6 bases). Germline values: CDR1 MGHRA, CDR2 YSYEKL. Trimming cost V 4 bases and J 8 bases, with 17 bases left between them. This CDR3 contains 14 residues. Here the CDR3 DNA reads TGCGCCAGCAGCCGAAAGACCGATACAGGGGGCTACACCTTC. Protein: CASSRKTDTGGYTF.

V is TRBV9 and J is TRBJ1-5; D may be TRBD1 (6 bases). With 7 bases removed from V and 5 bases from J, the gap between germline ends came to 16 bases. Germline assignment: CDR1 SGDLS and CDR2 YYNGEE. There are 14 residues in the CDR3. The CDR3 reads CASGLTGEYQPQHF. In DNA, the CDR3 is TGTGCCAGCGGATTGACAGGTGAATATCAGCCCCAGCATTTT.

The chain combines TRBV30 with TRBJ2-2; D gene unclear. The germline gives CDR1 GTSNPN, CDR2 SVGIG (reference sequence). The V gene lost 3 bases and the J gene lost 5 bases, with 4 bases spanning the gap. The CDR3 totals 11 residues. The CDR3 loop is CAWRLTGELFF. The CDR3 bases are TGTGCCTGGAGGCTGACCGGGGAGCTGTTTTTT.

This chain connects TRBV6-4 to TRBJ2-1; 11 bases agree with TRBD1. Germline V gene lookup returns CDR1 MRHNA and CDR2 SNTAGT. The CDR3 is 14 amino acids. V dropped 2 bases and J dropped 6; count of bases not matched to a gene: 0. The CDR3 spells CASSDGTGGNEQFF. CDR3 bases: TGTGCCAGCAGTGACGGGACAGGGGGCAATGAGCAGTTCTTC.

The V call is TRBV27, the J call TRBJ1-4; D might be TRBD1 (5 bases). The V and J ends lost 5 bases and 0 bases respectively, with 10 bases between them. Germline lookup yields CDR1 MNHEY and CDR2 SMNVEV (reference sequence). The CDR3 has 15 amino acids. The CDR3 sequence is CASSPQTATNEKLFF. DNA for the CDR3: TGTGCCAGCAGTCCCCAGACAGCAACTAATGAAAAACTGTTTTTT.

The chain employs TRBV4-2 and TRBJ1-4, with D perhaps matching TRBD1 (5 bases). The CDR3 loop spans 16 amino acids. Germline lookup yields CDR1 LGHNA and CDR2 YNFKEQ. Trimming left V 0 bases short and J 4 bases short, with 12 bases between. CDR3 nucleotides: TGTGCCAGCAGCCAAGAGGAAGGGGCTGGTAATGAAAAACTGTTTTTT. Translating gives CASSQEEGAGNEKLFF.

CDR3 nucleotides: TGTGCCAGCAGAACCCTTCCTGACAGCTTGAGCGGCTACACCTTC. It specifies CASRTLPDSLSGYTF. The V and J genes are TRBV2 and TRBJ1-2; tentative D call: TRBD1 (5 bases). The CDR3 runs to 15 residues. Germline assignment: CDR1 SNHLY and CDR2 FYNNEI. V lost 6 bases to trimming and J lost 8 bases, with 22 bases between them.

This rearrangement joins TRBV6-1 to TRBJ1-1; D is unclear. The CDR3 contains 12 residues. The V gene lost 8 bases and the J gene lost 1 base, with 8 bases spanning the gap. CDR1 is MNHNS, CDR2 SASEGT, per germline. This CDR3 reads CASSLENTEAFF. The CDR3 DNA reads TGTGCCAGCTCTCTAGAGAACACTGAAGCTTTCTTT.

The table lists this clone with a few counts. The chain carries TRBV5-4 and TRBJ2-5; 7 bases are shared with TRBD2. V dropped 2 bases and J dropped 4; count of bases not matched to a gene: 5. CDR3 size: 14 residues. The germline V gene encodes CDR1 SGHNT and CDR2 YYREEE (reference sequence). In DNA form, the CDR3 reads TGTGCCAGCAGCTTCGGCGGGAGAGGAGAGACCCAGTACTTC. This codes for CASSFGGRGETQYF.

The CDR3 is CATSRGNRNTEAFF. CDR3 nucleotide sequence: TGTGCCACCAGCAGAGGTAACAGGAACACTGAAGCTTTCTTT. The chain employs TRBV15 and TRBJ1-1; no reliable D call. The CDR3 has 14 amino acids. CDR1 LNHNV and CDR2 YYDKDF come from the germline V gene (reference sequence). V gave up 1 base and J gave up 1 base, with 7 bases separating them. Together with reference TRBV15 and TRBJ1-1, the CDR3 gives the full variable domain: DAMVIQNPRYQVTQFGKPVTLSCSQTLNHNVMYWYQQKSSQAPKLLFHYYDKDFNNEADTPDNFQSRRPNTSFCFLDIRSPGLGDTAMYLCATSRGNRNTEAFFGQGTRLTVV.

The rearrangement uses TRBV18 and TRBJ1-5, with TRBD1 identical over 10 bases. Per the germline V gene, CDR1 is KGHSH and CDR2 is LQKENI. J lost 2 bases, V lost 4 bases, and 2 bases had no gene match. The length of the CDR3 is 15 residues. CDR3 DNA: TGTGCCAGCTCACTGACAGGGGGCGGCAATCAGCCCCAGCATTTT. It yields the protein CASSLTGGGNQPQHF.